This T cell receptor beta chain was profiled in a study of OX40 agonist ivuxolimab in advanced cancers. Broader study findings: In the expanded peripheral T cells, antigen specificity was never determined.

In the case of this clone: The antigen remains unidentified.

Data came from immunoSEQ multiplex PCR; TCRdb stores just in-frame clones and leaves some out. Found here are fewer than 50,000 clones, nearly 90% of them singletons; the top ten hold around 19%. The CDR3 consists of 13 residues. Between the trimmed V and J ends, which lost 6 bases and 5 bases, there was a span of 13 bases. Germline V gene sequence: CDR1 MDHEN, CDR2 SYDVKM. Autoimmune disease history or systemic immunosuppression barred patients. The chain has TRBV28 and TRBJ1-1, with D tentatively TRBD1 (5 bases). This material consisted of CD4+ or CD8+ T cells sorted from blood, taken in a trial of the OX40 agonist ivuxolimab. The sequence was collected from an adult with an advanced solid tumor such as melanoma, head and neck, liver or kidney cancer. CDR3 DNA: TGTGCCAGCAGCCAAGGGACGGGAACTGAAGCTTTCTTT. This sequence encodes CASSQGTGTEAFF.